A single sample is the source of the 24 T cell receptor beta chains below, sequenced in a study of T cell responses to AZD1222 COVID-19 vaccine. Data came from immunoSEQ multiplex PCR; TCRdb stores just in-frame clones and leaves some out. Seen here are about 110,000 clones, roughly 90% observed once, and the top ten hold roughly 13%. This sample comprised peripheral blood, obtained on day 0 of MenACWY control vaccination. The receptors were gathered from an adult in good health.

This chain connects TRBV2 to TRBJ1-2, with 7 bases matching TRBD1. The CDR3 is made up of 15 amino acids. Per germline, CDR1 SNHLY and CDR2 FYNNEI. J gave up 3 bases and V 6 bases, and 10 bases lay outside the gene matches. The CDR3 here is CASRTGTETHYGYTF. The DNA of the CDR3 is TGTGCCAGCAGGACAGGGACGGAGACTCACTATGGCTACACCTTC.

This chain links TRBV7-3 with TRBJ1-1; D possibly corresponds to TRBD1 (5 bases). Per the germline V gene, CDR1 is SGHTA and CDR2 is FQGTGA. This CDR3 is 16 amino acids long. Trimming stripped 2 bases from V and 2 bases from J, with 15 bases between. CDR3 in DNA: TGTGCCAGCAGCTTACAGGGCGAAAGAGCCAACACTGAAGCTTTCTTT. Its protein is CASSLQGERANTEAFF.

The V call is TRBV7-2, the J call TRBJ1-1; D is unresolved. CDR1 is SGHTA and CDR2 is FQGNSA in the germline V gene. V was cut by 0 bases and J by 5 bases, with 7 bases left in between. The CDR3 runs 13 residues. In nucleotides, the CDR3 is TGTGCCAGCAGCTTAGCCCGTTATACTGAAGCTTTCTTT. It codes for CASSLARYTEAFF.

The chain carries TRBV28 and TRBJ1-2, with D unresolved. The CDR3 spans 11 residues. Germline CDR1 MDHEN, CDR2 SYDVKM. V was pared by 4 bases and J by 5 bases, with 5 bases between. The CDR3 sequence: CASSSQYGYTF. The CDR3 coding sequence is TGTGCCAGCAGTTCCCAGTATGGCTACACCTTC.

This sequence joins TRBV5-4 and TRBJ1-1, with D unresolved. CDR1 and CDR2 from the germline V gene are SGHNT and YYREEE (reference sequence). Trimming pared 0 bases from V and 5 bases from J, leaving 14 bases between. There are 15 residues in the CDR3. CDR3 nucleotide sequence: TGTGCCAGCAGCTTGGTCGGTCGGGGAGGGACTGAAGCTTTCTTT. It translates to CASSLVGRGGTEAFF.

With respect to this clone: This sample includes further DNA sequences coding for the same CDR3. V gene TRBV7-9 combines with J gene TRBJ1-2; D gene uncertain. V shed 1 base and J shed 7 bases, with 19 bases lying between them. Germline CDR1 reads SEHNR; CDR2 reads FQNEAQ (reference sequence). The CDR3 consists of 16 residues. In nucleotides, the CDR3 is TGTGCCAGCAGCTTAGGTGTCGACGGGAGCCTGGGTGGCTACACCTTC. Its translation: CASSLGVDGSLGGYTF. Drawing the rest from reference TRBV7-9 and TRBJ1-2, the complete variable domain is DTGVSQNPRHKITKRGQNVTFRCDPISEHNRLYWYRQTLGQGPEFLTYFQNEAQLEKSRLLSDRFSAERPKGSFSTLEIQRTEQGDSAMYLCASSLGVDGSLGGYTFGSGTRLTVV.

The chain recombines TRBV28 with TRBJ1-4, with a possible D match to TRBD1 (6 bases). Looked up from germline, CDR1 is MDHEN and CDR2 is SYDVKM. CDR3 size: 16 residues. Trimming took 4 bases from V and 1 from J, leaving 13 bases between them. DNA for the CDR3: TGTGCCAGCAGTTCCGGGACACGGGGAACTAATGAAAAACTGTTTTTT. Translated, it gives CASSSGTRGTNEKLFF. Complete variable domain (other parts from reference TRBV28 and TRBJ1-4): DVKVTQSSRYLVKRTGEKVFLECVQDMDHENMFWYRQDPGLGLRLIYFSYDVKMKEKGDIPEGYSVSREKKERFSLILESASTNQTSMYLCASSSGTRGTNEKLFFGSGTQLSVL.

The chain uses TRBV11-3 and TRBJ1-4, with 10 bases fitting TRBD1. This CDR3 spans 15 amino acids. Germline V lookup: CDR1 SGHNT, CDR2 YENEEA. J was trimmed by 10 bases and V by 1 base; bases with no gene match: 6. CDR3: CASSLAGQGFGKLFF. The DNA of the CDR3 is TGTGCCAGCAGCTTAGCGGGACAGGGGTTCGGAAAACTGTTTTTT. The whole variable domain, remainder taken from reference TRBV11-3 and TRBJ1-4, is EAGVVQSPRYKIIEKKQPVAFWCNPISGHNTLYWYLQNLGQGPELLIRYENEEAVDDSQLPKDRFSAERLKGVDSTLKIQPAELGDSAVYLCASSLAGQGFGKLFFGSGTQLSVL.

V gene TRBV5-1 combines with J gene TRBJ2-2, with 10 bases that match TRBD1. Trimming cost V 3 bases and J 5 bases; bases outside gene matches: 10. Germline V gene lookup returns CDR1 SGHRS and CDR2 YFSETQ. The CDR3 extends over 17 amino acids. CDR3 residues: CASSSGRDRGETGELFF. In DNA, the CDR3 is TGCGCCAGCAGCTCGGGAAGGGACAGGGGTGAGACCGGGGAGCTGTTTTTT.

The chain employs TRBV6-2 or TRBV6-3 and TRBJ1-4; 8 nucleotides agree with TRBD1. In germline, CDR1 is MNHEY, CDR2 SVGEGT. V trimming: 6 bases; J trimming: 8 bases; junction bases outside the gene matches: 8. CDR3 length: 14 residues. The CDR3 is CASSPDRAGEKLFF. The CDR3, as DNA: TGTGCCAGCAGCCCGGACAGGGCGGGAGAAAAACTGTTTTTT.

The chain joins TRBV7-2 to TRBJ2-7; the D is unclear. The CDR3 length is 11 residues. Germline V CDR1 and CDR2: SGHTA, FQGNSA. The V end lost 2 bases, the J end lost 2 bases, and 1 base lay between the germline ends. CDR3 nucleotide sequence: TGTGCCAGCAGCTTAACCTACGAGCAGTACTTC. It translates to CASSLTYEQYF. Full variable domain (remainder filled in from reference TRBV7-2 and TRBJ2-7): GAGVSQSPSNKVTEKGKDVELRCDPISGHTALYWYRQSLGQGLEFLIYFQGNSAPDKSGLPSDRFSAERTGGSVSTLTIQRTQQEDSAVYLCASSLTYEQYFGPGTRLTVT.

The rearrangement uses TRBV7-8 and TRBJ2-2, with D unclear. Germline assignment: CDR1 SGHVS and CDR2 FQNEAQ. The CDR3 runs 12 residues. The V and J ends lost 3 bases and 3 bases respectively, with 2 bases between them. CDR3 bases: TGTGCCAGCAGCTTTGACACCGGGGAGCTGTTTTTT. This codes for CASSFDTGELFF.

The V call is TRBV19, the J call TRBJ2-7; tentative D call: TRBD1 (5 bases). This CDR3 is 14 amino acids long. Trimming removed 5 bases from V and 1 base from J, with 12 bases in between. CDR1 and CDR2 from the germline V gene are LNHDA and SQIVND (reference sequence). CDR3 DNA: TGTGCCAGTAGTGCAGGGCCCTGGTCCTACGAGCAGTACTTC. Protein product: CASSAGPWSYEQYF.

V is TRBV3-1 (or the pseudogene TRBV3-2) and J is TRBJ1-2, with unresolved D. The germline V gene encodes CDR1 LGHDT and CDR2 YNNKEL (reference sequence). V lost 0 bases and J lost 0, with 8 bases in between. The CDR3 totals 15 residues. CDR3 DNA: TGTGCCAGCAGCCAAGAAGGTACTGCTAACTATGGCTACACCTTC. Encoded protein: CASSQEGTANYGYTF.

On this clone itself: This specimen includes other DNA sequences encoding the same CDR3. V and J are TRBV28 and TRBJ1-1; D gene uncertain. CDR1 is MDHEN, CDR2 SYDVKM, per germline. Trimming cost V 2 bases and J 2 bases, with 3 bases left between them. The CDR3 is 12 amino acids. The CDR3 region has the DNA TGTGCCAGCAGTTTAAGAAACACTGAAGCTTTCTTT. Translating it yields CASSLRNTEAFF.

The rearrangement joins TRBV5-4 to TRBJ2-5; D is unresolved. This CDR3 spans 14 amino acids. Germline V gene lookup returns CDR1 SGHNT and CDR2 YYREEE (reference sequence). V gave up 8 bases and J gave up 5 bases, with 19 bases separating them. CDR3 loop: CASTKDGFVETQYF. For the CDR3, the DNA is TGTGCCAGTACCAAAGACGGCTTCGTGGAGACCCAGTACTTC.

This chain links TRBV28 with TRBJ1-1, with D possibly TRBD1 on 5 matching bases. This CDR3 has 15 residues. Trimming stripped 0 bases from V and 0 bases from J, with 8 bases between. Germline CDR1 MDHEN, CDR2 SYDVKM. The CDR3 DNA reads TGTGCCAGCAGTTTATGGGGGGGGGTGAACACTGAAGCTTTCTTT. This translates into CASSLWGGVNTEAFF.

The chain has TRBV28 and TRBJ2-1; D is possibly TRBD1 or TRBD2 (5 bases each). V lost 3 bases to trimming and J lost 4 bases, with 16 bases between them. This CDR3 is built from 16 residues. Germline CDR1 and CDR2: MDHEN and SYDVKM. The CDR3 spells CASSFAGAGRYNEQFF. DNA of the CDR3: TGTGCCAGCAGTTTCGCTGGGGCGGGTCGTTACAATGAGCAGTTCTTC.

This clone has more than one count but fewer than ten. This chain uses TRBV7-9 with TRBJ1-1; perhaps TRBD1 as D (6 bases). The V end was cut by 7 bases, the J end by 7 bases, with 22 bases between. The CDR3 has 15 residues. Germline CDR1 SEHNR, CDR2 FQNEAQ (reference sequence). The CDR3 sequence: CASTYSGAGEVEAFF. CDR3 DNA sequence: TGTGCCAGCACCTACTCAGGGGCAGGGGAGGTTGAAGCTTTCTTT.

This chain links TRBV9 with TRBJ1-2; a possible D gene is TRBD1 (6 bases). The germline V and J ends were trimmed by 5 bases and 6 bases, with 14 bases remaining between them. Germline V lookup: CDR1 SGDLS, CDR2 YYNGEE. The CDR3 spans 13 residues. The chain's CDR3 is CASSGGREDGYTF. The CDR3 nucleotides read TGTGCCAGCAGTGGGGGGCGAGAGGATGGCTACACCTTC.

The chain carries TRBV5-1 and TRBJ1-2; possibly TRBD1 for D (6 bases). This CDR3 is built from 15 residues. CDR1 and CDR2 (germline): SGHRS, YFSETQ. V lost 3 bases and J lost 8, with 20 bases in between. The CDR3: CASSSRRGAQGGYTF. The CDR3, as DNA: TGCGCCAGCAGCTCGAGAAGGGGGGCTCAGGGAGGCTACACCTTC.

The CDR3 reads CASSERPDGTQYF. In DNA form, the CDR3 reads TGTGCCAGCAGTGAACGTCCGGACGGGACCCAGTACTTC. The chain has TRBV6-4 and TRBJ2-5; D is uncertain. Trimming cost V 3 bases and J 7 bases, with 12 bases left between them. Per the germline V gene, CDR1 is MRHNA and CDR2 is SNTAGT. The CDR3 runs 13 residues.

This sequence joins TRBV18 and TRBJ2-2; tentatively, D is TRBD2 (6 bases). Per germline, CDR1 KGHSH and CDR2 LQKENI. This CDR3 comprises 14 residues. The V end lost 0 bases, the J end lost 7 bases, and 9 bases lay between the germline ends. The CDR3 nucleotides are TGTGCCAGCTCACCACCGGCGGGGATCGGGGAGCTGTTTTTT. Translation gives CASSPPAGIGELFF.

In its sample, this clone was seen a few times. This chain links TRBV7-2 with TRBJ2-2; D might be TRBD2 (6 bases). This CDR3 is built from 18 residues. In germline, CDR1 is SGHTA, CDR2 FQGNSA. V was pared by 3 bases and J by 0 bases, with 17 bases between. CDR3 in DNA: TGTGCCAGCAGCTTGGTGGGGGGACGGCACTCGAACACCGGGGAGCTGTTTTTT. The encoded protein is CASSLVGGRHSNTGELFF.